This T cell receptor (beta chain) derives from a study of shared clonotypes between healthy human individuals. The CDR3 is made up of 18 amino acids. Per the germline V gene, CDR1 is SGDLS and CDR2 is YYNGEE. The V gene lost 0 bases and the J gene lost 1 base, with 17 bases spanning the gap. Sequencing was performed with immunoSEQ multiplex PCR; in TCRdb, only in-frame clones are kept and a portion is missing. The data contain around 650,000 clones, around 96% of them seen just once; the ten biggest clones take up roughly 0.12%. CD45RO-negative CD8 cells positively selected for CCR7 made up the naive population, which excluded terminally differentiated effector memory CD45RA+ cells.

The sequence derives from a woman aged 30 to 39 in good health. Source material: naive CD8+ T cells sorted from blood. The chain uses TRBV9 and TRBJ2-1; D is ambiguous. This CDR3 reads CASSVGRPIGKSYNEQFF. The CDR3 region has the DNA TGTGCCAGCAGCGTAGGCCGGCCGATAGGAAAGTCCTACAATGAGCAGTTCTTC. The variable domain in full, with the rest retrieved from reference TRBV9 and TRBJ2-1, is DSGVTQTPKHLITATGQRVTLRCSPRSGDLSVYWYQQSLDQGLQFLIQYYNGEERAKGNILERFSAQQFPDLHSELNLSSLELGDSALYFCASSVGRPIGKSYNEQFFGPGTRLTVL.